This T cell receptor (beta chain) was sequenced during a study of cytomegalovirus exposure and HLA in healthy donors. Findings and caveats of the study: Later analysis identified a missense DCLRE1C variant that was linked to TCR beta V- and J-gene trimming. Analysis performed later showed TCR beta chains linked to HLA being more clonally expanded than equally common others.

When sampled, the donors appeared nominally healthy, though they likely had unrecorded immune exposures. The V end lost 4 bases, the J end lost 1 base, and 10 bases lay between the germline ends. CDR1 is SEHNR and CDR2 is FQNEAQ in the germline V gene (reference sequence). The CDR3 loop spans 14 amino acids. 13 Jbeta primers and 60 Vbeta primers were used for the PCR. Sequencing used immunoSEQ multiplex PCR; TCRdb keeps in-frame clones, though not all of them. This table has 100,000 to 150,000 clones, roughly 74% appearing once. On this clone itself: Its antigen remains unidentified.

Sequencing was performed on PBMCs. This clonotype was sampled from a woman aged 45-60 years in good health and CMV-seropositive. The gene calls are TRBV7-9 and TRBJ1-2, with D possibly matching TRBD1 (5 bases). CDR3 amino acids: CASSSGLINYGYTF. The CDR3 DNA reads as TGTGCCAGCAGCTCGGGACTGATTAACTATGGCTACACCTTC.